Described below is a single T cell receptor beta chain sequence and its context. The CDR3 is 15 residues long. Germline-derived CDR1 and CDR2 are SGHVS and FQNEAQ. Trimming took off 5 bases at V and 2 bases at J, with 12 bases between the two ends. The data belong to a study of blood T cell repertoires in COVID-19. Study overall: Collection of acute and convalescent COVID-19 samples took place in the United States, Italy and Spain.

In the authors' methods: Amplified reference gene primers provided the basis for estimating nucleated cell counts. Generated by immunoSEQ multiplex PCR, the TCRdb table keeps only in-frame clones and is missing some. V and J calls and clone size are those listed in that table; D and trimming were worked out from the DNA. The sample yields 150,000 to 200,000 clones, around nine tenths seen once. The V call is TRBV7-8, the J call TRBJ2-2; no reliable D call. The material sequenced was peripheral blood. The clonotype originates from a man aged 55 to 69 with active or convalescent COVID-19. The CDR3 DNA reads as TGTGCCAGCAGCCAGAGGTCATCAAACACCGGGGAGCTGTTTTTT. Its protein product is CASSQRSSNTGELFF.